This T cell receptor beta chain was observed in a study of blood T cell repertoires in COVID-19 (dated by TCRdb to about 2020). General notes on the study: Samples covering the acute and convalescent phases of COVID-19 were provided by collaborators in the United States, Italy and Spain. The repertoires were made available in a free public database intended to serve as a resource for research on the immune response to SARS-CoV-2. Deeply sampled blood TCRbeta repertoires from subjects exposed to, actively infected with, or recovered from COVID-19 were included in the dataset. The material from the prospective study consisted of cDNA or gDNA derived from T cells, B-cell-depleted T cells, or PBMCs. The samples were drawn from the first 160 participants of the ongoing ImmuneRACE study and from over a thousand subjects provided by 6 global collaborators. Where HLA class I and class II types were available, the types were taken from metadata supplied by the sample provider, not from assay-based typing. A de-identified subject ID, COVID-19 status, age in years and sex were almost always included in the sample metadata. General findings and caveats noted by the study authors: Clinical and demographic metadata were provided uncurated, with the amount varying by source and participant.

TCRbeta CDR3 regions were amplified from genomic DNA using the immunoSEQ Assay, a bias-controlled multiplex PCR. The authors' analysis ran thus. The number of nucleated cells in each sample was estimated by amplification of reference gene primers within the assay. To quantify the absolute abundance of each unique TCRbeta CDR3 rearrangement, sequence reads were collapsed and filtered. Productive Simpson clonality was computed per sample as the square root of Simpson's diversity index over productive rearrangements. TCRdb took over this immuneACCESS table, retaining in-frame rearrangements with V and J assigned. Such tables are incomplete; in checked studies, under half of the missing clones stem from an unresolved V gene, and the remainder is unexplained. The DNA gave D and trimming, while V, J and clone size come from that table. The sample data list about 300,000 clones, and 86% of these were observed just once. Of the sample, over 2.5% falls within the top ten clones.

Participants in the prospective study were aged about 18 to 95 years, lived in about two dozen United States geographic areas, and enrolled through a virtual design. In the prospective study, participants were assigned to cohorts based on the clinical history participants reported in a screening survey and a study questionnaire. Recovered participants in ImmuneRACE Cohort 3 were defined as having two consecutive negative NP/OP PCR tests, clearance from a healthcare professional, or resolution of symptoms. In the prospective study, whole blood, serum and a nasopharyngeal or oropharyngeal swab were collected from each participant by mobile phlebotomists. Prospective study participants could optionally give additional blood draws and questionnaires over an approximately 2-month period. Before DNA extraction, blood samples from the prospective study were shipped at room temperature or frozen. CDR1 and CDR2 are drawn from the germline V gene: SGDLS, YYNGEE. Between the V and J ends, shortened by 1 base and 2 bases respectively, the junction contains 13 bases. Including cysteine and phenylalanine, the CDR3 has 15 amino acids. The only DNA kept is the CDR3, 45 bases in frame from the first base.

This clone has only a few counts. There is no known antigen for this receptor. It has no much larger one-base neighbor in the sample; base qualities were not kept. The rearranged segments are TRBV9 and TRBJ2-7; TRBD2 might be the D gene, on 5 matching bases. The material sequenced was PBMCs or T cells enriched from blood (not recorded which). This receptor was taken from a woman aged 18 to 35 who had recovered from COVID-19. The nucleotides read TGTGCCAGCAGCGTATTGGGAGACGGAACCTACGAGCAGTACTTC. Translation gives CASSVLGDGTYEQYF.